What follows describes a single TCR beta chain. At least ten counts were recorded for this clonotype. The clone's antigen remains unknown. No clone much larger than this one lies a single base away; base qualities are absent. The sample is drawn from a study of T-cell reconstitution after alpha-beta-depleted transplantation in children (TCRdb year 2016). With regard to the full study: Using TCR repertoire profiling, the study followed T-cell immune reconstitution in a quantitative way in children after TCRalphabeta/CD19-depleted allogeneic hematopoietic cell transplantation.

From cysteine to phenylalanine, the CDR3 is 17 amino acids long. Of the read, only the CDR3 DNA is kept; its 51 bases are in frame from base 1. At the junction V is shortened by 0 bases and J by 8 bases, with 22 bases in between. CDR1 and CDR2, looked up from the germline V gene (reference sequence), are MNHEY and SMNVEV. Interpreted using the paper, the treatment or condition label stands for: allogeneic hematopoietic cell transplantation with graft depleted of TCRalphabeta T cells and CD19 B cells. Transplant recipients were children who received TCRalphabeta/CD19-depleted allogeneic hematopoietic cell grafts. Library prep was done by PCR. The sequencing machine was an Illumina HiSeq 2500. To normalize quantification of the TCRbeta repertoire, the TCR libraries were built with molecular barcoding that relied on unique molecular identifiers. TCRdb handled the public reads itself, with Q25 trimming in fastp and clone calling in MiXCR, and kept productive beta chains. All rows with the same CDR3 protein become a single entry with the most common DNA and genes. The sample yields almost 500,000 distinct CDR3 sequences; about 10% were counted once. The ten most abundant clones make up approximately 2% of the sample.

Here is what the overall study found, with its caveats: The apparently early recovery of alphabetaT-cell counts about two months after transplant reportedly depended on only several hundred rapidly expanded clones that came from non-depleted graft cells. Over subsequent months, a decline in hyperexpanded clone frequencies was noted, and after one year, T-cell counts and TCRbeta diversity were mostly ascribed to newly produced T cells. In some patients, the high TCRbeta diversity seen at day 60 was put down to recipient T cells and intrathymic progenitors that had survived conditioning.

The chain uses TRBV27 and TRBJ1-2; the D gene is perhaps TRBD1, on 6 matching bases. This TCR derives from a child aged 2 to 10 with inherited bone marrow failure, due to receive a stem cell transplant. The material was PBMCs, obtained before TCRalphabeta/CD19-depleted stem cell transplant. The CDR3 loop reads CASSLSRGWGEGDGYTF. The nucleotides read TGTGCCAGCAGTTTATCCAGGGGATGGGGGGAGGGCGACGGCTACACCTTC.